This TCR beta chain was found in a study of T cell responses to AZD1222 COVID-19 vaccine. Findings and limits, study-wide: Breadth and depth of Spike-specific TCRs rose after two AZD1222 doses. Clonal diversity was possibly underestimated; the donors were predominantly white British and more often female. Only a handful of AZD1222 recipients tested seropositive at baseline.

Using immunoSEQ multiplex PCR, the repertoire was profiled, and TCRdb retains in-frame clones only, with some absent. The table records 150,000 or so clones, roughly nine tenths of them present only once. As regards this clone: Its antigen is as yet unknown.

V was pared by 6 bases and J by 3 bases, with 21 bases between. Looked up from germline, CDR1 is MDHEN and CDR2 is SYDVKM. This CDR3 region has 17 residues. This receptor was obtained from an adult in good health. This rearrangement joins TRBV28 to TRBJ1-3; a weak D match, TRBD1 (6 bases). The sequences come from peripheral blood, collected on day 0 of AZD1222 vaccination. CDR3 residues: CASRDRSPGGFGNTIYF. The CDR3 bases are TGTGCCAGCAGGGACAGATCCCCCGGGGGGTTTGGAAACACCATATATTTT.